Here is one TCR beta chain with its context. No antigen is known for it. No much larger clonotype is one base removed from it; base qualities were not supplied. V is reduced by 1 base and J by 4 bases, leaving a spacing of 13 bases between them. Based on the germline V gene, the CDR1 and CDR2 sequences are KGHSH and LQKENI. The CDR3 runs 15 amino acids, cysteine and phenylalanine included. Only the CDR3 DNA stays, 45 bases, in frame from base 1. This record belongs to a study of blood T cell repertoires in COVID-19 (dated by TCRdb to 2018 to 2020). Regarding the study in general: The collaborator samples originated in the United States, Italy and Spain and spanned the acute and convalescent phases of COVID-19. The material from the prospective study consisted of cDNA or gDNA derived from T cells, B-cell-depleted T cells, or PBMCs. Sample metadata almost always included a de-identified subject ID, COVID-19 status, age in years and sex. Where available, HLA class I and class II types were obtained from metadata supplied by the sample provider rather than from assay-based typing. The repertoires were released in a freely available public database meant as a resource for research on the immune response to SARS-CoV-2. Subjects who had been exposed to COVID-19, were actively infected with it, or had recovered from it provided the deeply sampled blood TCRbeta repertoires that made up the dataset. The samples were drawn from two sources: the first 160 participants of the ongoing ImmuneRACE study, and some 1,300 subjects contributed by 6 global collaborators.

Results the study describes overall, beyond this receptor: How much clinical and demographic metadata was included differed by source and by participant, and the metadata was provided uncurated.

TCRbeta CDR3 regions were amplified from genomic DNA using the immunoSEQ Assay, a bias-controlled multiplex PCR. As for the authors' bioinformatics: The number of nucleated cells in each sample was estimated from the amplification of reference gene primers within the assay. To quantify the absolute abundance of each unique TCRbeta CDR3 rearrangement, sequence reads were collapsed and filtered. For each sample, productive Simpson clonality was calculated as the square root of Simpson's diversity index across productive rearrangements. TCRdb provides this immuneACCESS table in a form limited to in-frame rearrangements. Some clones are lacking; in checked studies, under half of them reflect an unresolved V gene, and why the rest are absent is not known. D and trimming come from the DNA, and the V and J calls and clone size come from that table. The sample table lists roughly 32,000 clones, around 87% of them with a count of one. The top ten constitute 11% to 15% of the sample.

Collaborating institutions collected whole blood in K2EDTA tubes following their own protocols. Collaborator samples were shipped for TCRbeta analysis as frozen whole blood, isolated PBMCs, or DNA extracted from either sample type. This chain joins TRBV18 to TRBJ2-5, with no confident D gene call. The clonotype comes from a man in his 60s with active COVID-19. Sequencing was performed on peripheral blood. The CDR3 protein is CASSPLESPGETQYF. The DNA reads as follows: TGTGCCAGCTCACCACTGGAGAGTCCTGGAGAGACCCAGTACTTC.